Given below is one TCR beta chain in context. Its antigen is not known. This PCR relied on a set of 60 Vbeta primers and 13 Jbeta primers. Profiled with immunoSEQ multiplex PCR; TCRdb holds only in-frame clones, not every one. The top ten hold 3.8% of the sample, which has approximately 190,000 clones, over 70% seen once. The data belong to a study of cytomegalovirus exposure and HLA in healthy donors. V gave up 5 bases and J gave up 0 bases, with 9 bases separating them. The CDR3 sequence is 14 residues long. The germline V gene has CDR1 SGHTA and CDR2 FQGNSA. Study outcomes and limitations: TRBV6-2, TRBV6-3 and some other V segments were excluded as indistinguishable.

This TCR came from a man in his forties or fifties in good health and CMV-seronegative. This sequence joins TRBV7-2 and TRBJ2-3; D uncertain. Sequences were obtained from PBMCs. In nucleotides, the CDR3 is TGTGCCAGCAGCGCCCAGTTTAGCACAGATACGCAGTATTTT. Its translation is CASSAQFSTDTQYF.